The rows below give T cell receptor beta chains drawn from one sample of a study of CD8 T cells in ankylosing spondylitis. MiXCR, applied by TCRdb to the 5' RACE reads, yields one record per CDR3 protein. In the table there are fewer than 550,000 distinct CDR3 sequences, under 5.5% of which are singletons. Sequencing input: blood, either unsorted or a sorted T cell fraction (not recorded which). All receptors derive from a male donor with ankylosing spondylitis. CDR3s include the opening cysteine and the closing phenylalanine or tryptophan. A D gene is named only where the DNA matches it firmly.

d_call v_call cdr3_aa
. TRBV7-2 CASSLVEGIEAFF
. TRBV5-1 CASSESPNTGELFF
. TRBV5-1 CASSSDGGPQHF
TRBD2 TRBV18 CASSPDSGLADNEQFF
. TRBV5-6 CASRSWGYNEQFF
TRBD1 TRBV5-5 CASRTGSFTYEQYF
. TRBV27 CASSFKGNSYEQYF
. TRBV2 CASSIENRAGGYTF
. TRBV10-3 CAISDYRGYGYTF
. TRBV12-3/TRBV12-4 CASLRSTVSYEQYF
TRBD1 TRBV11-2 CASRVPGQGYNEQFF
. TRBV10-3 CAISDRAKETQYF
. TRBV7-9 CASRWLGVTDTQYF
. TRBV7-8 CASSARWREAQHF
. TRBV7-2 CASSFSRQETQYF
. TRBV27 CASSLRADSSYEQYF